The 4 T cell receptor beta chains in this list originate from one sample, sequenced in a study of early T cells in non-severe SARS-CoV-2 infection. TCRdb reprocessed the 5' RACE reads with MiXCR, giving one entry per CDR3 protein. The profile covers under 30,000 distinct CDR3 sequences, with roughly 5.1% appearing a single time and under 14% taken by the ten largest. Sequences were obtained from whole blood. These receptors came from an adult who was a healthcare worker with PCR-confirmed SARS-CoV-2 infection or an uninfected control (not recorded which).

This clonotype was observed at least ten times. The chain couples TRBV7-7 to TRBJ2-2, with a tentative D call TRBD2 (6 bases). Germline V gives CDR1 SSHAT, CDR2 FNYEAQ (reference sequence). Between the trimmed V and J ends, which lost 6 bases and 7 bases, there was a span of 9 bases. CDR3 size: 12 residues. For the CDR3, the DNA is TGTGCCAGCAGTCCTAGCGTCGGGGAGCTGTTTTTT. Its protein product is CASSPSVGELFF.

At least ten counts were recorded for this clonotype. V is TRBV28 and J is TRBJ1-5; 8 bases match TRBD1. This CDR3 has 12 amino acids. The germline V gene has CDR1 MDHEN and CDR2 SYDVKM. CDR3 amino acids: CAATGAEQPQHF. The DNA of the CDR3 is TGTGCTGCGACAGGGGCCGAGCAGCCCCAGCATTTT.

This clonotype was counted between two and nine times. V gene TRBV2 combines with J gene TRBJ2-5, with 8 nucleotides matching TRBD1. This CDR3 contains 14 residues. Germline CDR1 SNHLY, CDR2 FYNNEI. V dropped 2 bases and J dropped 4; count of bases not matched to a gene: 3. In DNA, the CDR3 is TGTGCCAGCAGTGAACCCAGGGGGCGAGAGACCCAGTACTTC. Residues: CASSEPRGRETQYF. Full variable domain (missing parts from reference TRBV2 and TRBJ2-5): EPEVTQTPSHQVTQMGQEVILRCVPISNHLYFYWYRQILGQKVEFLVSFYNNEISEKSEIFDDQFSVERPDGSNFTLKIRSTKLEDSAMYFCASSEPRGRETQYFGPGTRLLVL.

This clonotype appeared many times. This chain links TRBV20-1 with TRBJ2-7; TRBD1 agrees at 10 bases. Looked up from germline, CDR1 is DFQATT and CDR2 is SNEGSKA (reference sequence). There are 14 residues in the CDR3. V shed 4 bases and J 3 bases; nucleotides not matched to a gene: 6. CDR3 sequence reads: CSATYGTGVYEQYF. In DNA form, the CDR3 reads TGCAGTGCTACCTATGGGACAGGGGTCTACGAGCAGTACTTC.